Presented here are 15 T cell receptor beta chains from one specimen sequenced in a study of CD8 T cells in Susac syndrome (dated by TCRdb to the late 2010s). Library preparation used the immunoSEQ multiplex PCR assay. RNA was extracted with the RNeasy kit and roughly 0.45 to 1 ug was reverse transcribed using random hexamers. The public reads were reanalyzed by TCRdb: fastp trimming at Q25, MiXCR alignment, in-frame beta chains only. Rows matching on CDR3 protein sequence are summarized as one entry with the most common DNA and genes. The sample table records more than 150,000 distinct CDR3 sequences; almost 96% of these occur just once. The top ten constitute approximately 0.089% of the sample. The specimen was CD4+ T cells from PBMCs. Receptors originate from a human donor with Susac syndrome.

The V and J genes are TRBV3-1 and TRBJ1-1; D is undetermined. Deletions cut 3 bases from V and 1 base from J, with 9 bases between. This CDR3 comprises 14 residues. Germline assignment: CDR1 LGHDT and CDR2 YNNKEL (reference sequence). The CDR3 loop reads CASSQKSRNTEAFF. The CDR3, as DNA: TGTGCCAGCAGCCAGAAGTCCAGGAACACTGAAGCTTTCTTT.

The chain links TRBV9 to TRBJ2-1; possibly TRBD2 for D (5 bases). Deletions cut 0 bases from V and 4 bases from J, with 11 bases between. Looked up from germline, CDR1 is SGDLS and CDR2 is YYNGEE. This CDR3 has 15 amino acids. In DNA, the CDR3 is TGTGCCAGCAGCGTAGAAAGCGGCCTATACAATGAGCAGTTCTTC. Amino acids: CASSVESGLYNEQFF.

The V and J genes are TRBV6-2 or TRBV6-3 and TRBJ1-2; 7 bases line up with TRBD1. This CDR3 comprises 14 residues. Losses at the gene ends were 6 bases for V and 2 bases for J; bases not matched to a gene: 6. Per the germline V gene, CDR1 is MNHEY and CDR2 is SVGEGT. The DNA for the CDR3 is TGTGCCAGCAGGTCTACAGGGGACAACTATGGCTACACCTTC. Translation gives CASRSTGDNYGYTF.

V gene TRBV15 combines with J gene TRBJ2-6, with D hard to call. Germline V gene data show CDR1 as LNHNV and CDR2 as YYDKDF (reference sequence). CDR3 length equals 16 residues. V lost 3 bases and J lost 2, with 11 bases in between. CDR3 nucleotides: TGTGCCACCAGCAGGGACCGTTCGGCTGGGGCCAACGTCCTGACTTTC. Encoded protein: CATSRDRSAGANVLTF.

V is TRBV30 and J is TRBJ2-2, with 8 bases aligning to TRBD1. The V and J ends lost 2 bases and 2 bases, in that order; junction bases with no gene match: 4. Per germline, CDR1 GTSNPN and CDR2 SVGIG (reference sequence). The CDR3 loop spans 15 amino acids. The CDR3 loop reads CAWSRTGRNTGELFF. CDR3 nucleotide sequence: TGTGCCTGGAGTCGGACAGGGAGAAACACCGGGGAGCTGTTTTTT.

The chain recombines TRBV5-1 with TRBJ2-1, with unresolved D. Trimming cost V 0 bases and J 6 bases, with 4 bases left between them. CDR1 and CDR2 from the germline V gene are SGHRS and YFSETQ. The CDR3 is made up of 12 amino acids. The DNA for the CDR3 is TGCGCCAGCAGCTTGGCCAGCAATGAGCAGTTCTTC. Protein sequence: CASSLASNEQFF.

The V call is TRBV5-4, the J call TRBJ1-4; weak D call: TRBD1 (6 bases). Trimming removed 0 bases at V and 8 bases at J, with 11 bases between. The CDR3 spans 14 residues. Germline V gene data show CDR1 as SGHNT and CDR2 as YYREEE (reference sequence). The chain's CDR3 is CASSLAGVREKLFF. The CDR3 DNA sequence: TGTGCCAGCAGCTTGGCAGGGGTGCGGGAAAAACTGTTTTTT.

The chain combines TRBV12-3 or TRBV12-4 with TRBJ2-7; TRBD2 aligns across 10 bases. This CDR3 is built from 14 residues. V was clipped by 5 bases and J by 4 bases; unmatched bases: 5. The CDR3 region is CASSATSGLYEQYF. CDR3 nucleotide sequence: TGTGCCAGCAGTGCGACTAGCGGGTTATACGAGCAGTACTTC.

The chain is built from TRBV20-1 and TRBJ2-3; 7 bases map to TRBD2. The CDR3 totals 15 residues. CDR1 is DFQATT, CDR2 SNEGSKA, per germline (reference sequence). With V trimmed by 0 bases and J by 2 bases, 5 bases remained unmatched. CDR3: CSARDVSGPTDTQYF. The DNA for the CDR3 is TGCAGTGCTAGAGATGTTAGCGGGCCCACAGATACGCAGTATTTT.

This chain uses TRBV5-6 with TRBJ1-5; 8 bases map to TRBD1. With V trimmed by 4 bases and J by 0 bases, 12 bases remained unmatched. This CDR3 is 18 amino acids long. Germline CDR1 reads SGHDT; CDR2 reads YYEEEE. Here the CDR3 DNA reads TGTGCCAGCAGCCCGGACAGGGAAAGAGGGCCTAGCAATCAGCCCCAGCATTTT. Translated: CASSPDRERGPSNQPQHF. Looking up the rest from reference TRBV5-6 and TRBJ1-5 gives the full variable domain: DAGVTQSPTHLIKTRGQQVTLRCSPKSGHDTVSWYQQALGQGPQFIFQYYEEEERQRGNFPDRFSGHQFPNYSSELNVNALLLGDSALYLCASSPDRERGPSNQPQHFGDGTRLSIL.

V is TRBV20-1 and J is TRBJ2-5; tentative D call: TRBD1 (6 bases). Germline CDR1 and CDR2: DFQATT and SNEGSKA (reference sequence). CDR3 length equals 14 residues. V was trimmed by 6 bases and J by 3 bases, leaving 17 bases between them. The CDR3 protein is CSAPRAGAEETQYF. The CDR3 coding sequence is TGCAGTGCCCCGAGGGCAGGGGCGGAAGAGACCCAGTACTTC.

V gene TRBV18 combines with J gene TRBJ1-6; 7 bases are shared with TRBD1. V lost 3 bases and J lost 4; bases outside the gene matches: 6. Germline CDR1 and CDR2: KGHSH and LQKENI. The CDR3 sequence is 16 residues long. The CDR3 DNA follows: TGTGCCAGCTCACCGGGAGAGGGACAGTATAATTCACCCCTCCACTTT. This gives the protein CASSPGEGQYNSPLHF.

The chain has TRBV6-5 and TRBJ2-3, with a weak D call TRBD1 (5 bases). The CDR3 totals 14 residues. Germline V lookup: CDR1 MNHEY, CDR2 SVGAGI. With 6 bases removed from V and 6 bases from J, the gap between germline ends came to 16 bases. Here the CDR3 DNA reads TGTGCCAGCAGCAGGGTGGCCCCGCTTGATACGCAGTATTTT. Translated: CASSRVAPLDTQYF.

Here the CDR3 reads CSARGQEFYEQYF. CDR3 DNA: TGCAGTGCTAGGGGACAGGAATTCTACGAGCAGTACTTC. The chain couples TRBV20-1 to TRBJ2-7, with TRBD1 identical over 8 bases. The trim removed 3 bases at V and 3 bases at J, leaving 4 bases unmatched. Germline assignment: CDR1 DFQATT and CDR2 SNEGSKA (reference sequence). There are 13 residues in the CDR3.

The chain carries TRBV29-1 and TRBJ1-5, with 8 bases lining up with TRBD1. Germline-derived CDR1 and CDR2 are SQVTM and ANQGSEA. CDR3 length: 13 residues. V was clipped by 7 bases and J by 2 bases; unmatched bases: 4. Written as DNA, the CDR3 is TGCAGCGGCGGACAGGGAGGCAATCAGCCCCAGCATTTT. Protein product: CSGGQGGNQPQHF.